This T cell receptor beta chain is drawn from a study of shared clonotypes between healthy human individuals. Study-wide context: CD8 memory received one plate per donor, CD8 naive two, CD4 memory three and CD4 naive three.

This CDR3 contains 16 residues. The germline V and J ends were trimmed by 2 bases and 4 bases, with 18 bases remaining between them. Germline CDR1 SGHNT, CDR2 YYREEE (reference sequence). Broader study findings: Shared clonotypes across all four donors exceeded non-shared ones in generation probability.

The donors, healthy adults who were HIV-negative, had experienced no recent acute infections or vaccinations. Comment on this clone: Antigen: not known.

Produced via immunoSEQ multiplex PCR; TCRdb's table is partial and in-frame only. The data hold 740,000 or so clones, with approximately 73% observed a single time. This TCR derives from a woman younger than 45 in good health. Sequencing was performed on memory CD4+ T cells sorted from blood. Subset in this sample: CD45RA-negative fraction. The V and J genes are TRBV5-4 and TRBJ1-2; no firm D call. CDR3 DNA: TGTGCCAGCAGCTTTGGTGGCATGGAAGCGGGCTATGGCTACACCTTC. Its protein product is CASSFGGMEAGYGYTF. Combining the CDR3 with reference TRBV5-4 and TRBJ1-2 gives the whole variable domain ETGVTQSPTHLIKTRGQQVTLRCSSQSGHNTVSWYQQALGQGPQFIFQYYREEENGRGNFPPRFSGLQFPNYSSELNVNALELDDSALYLCASSFGGMEAGYGYTFGSGTRLTVV.